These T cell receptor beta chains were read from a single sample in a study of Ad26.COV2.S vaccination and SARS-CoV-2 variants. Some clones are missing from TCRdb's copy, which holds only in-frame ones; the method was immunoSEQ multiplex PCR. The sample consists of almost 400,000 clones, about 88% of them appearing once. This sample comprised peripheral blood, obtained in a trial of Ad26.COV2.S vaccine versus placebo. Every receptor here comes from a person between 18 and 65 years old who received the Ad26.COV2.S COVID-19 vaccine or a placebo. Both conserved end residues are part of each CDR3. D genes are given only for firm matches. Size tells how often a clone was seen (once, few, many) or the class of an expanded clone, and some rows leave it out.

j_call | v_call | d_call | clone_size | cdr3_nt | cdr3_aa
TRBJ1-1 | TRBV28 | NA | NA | TGTGCCAGCAGTCCGGCCTATCCGTCGGCTTTCTTT | CASSPAYPSAFF
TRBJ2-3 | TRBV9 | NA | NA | TGTGCCAGCAGCTCATCGGGATCTCACACAGATACGCAGTATTTT | CASSSSGSHTDTQYF
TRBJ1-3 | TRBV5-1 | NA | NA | TGCGCCAGCAGCTTGGCCCTCGGGTTACCTGGAAACACCATATATTTT | CASSLALGLPGNTIYF
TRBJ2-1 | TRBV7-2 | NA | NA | TGTGCCAGCAGCTTTTCGGGGGTGGATGAGCAGTTCTTC | CASSFSGVDEQFF
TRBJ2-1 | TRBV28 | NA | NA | TGTGCCAGCAGTTCCCGTTCACGGGAGATCTCCTACAATGAGCAGTTCTTC | CASSSRSREISYNEQFF
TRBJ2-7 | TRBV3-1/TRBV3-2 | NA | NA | TGTGCCAGCAGCCAAATCTACGAGCAGTACTTC | CASSQIYEQYF
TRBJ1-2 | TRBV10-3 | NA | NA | TGTGCCATCAGTGAGGGCAGGGGCTATGGCTACACCTTC | CAISEGRGYGYTF
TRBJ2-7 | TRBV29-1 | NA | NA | TGCAGCGTTGTCCTGGAGCAGTACTTC | CSVVLEQYF
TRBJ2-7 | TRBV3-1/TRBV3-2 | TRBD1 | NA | TGTGCCAGCAGCCAACGGCCGACAGGGGGCTACGAGCAGTACTTC | CASSQRPTGGYEQYF
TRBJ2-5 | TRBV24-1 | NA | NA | TGTGCCACCAGTGACCTAAGGGGGGGGCGGGAGACCCAGTACTTC | CATSDLRGGRETQYF
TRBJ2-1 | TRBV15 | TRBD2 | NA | TGTGCCACCAGCACGACGGGACTAGCGGGAGTGAGGAATGAGCAGTTCTTC | CATSTTGLAGVRNEQFF
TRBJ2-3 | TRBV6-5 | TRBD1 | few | TGTGCCAGCAGTCCCGGACAGGGATACACAGATACGCAGTATTTT | CASSPGQGYTDTQYF
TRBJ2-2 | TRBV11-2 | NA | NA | TGTGCCAGCAGCTGGATACGGGGTGGCACCGGGGAGCTGTTTTTT | CASSWIRGGTGELFF
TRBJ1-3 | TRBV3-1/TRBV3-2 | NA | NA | TGTGCCAGCAGCCAGGGCAGCCATACCTCTGGAAACACCATATATTTT | CASSQGSHTSGNTIYF
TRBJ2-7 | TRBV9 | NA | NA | TGTGCCAGCAGCGTAGCGGGGGACGGCATCTACGAGCAGTACTTC | CASSVAGDGIYEQYF
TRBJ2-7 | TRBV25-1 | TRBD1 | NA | TGTGCCAGCAGTGGCCCGGGACAGAGAACCTACGAGCAGTACTTC | CASSGPGQRTYEQYF
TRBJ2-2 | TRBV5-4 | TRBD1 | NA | TGTGCCAGCAGCTTGGGACAGGGTAACACCGGGGAGCTGTTTTTT | CASSLGQGNTGELFF
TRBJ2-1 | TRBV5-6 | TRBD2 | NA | TGTGCCAGCAGCTTTGGGACTATGCAGTTCTTC | CASSFGTMQFF